This entry concerns a single T cell receptor beta chain. TCRdb keeps only in-frame clones here, not all; method: immunoSEQ multiplex PCR. The repertoire consists of approximately 82,000 clones, with more than 85% occurring once and the leading ten covering over 4.5%. This specimen comes from a study of T cell responses to AZD1222 COVID-19 vaccine. The TCR originated in an adult in good health. The sample was peripheral blood, taken on day 0 of AZD1222 vaccination.

The CDR3 here is CSVGQDPWEKLFF. The CDR3 DNA is TGCAGCGTCGGACAGGATCCTTGGGAAAAACTGTTTTTT. This chain links TRBV29-1 with TRBJ1-4, with 7 bases fitting TRBD1. With 6 bases clipped from V and 8 bases from J, the junction kept 9 bases outside the gene matches. Germline CDR1 is SQVTM and CDR2 is ANQGSEA. This CDR3 region has 13 residues.